This T cell receptor beta chain was sequenced in a study of cytomegalovirus exposure and HLA in healthy donors (dated by TCRdb to 2015 to 2018). As for the study more broadly: An earlier analysis of some 600 of the donors reported 276 Gb of sequence data and 117 million unique TCR beta sequences obtained from about 170 million T cells. About 300 gigabases of sequencing data and tens of millions of unique TCR sequences were included in an early release covering over 600 HLA-typed donors. Of the 350 to 400 genotyped donors, approximately 80% fell in the genetic ancestry cluster associated with self-reported Caucasian donors. The study aimed to test whether cataloging public T cell receptors could reveal signatures of past pathogen exposure. The T cell repertoires of 700 or so subjects were profiled by immunosequencing and related to cytomegalovirus serostatus. A separate validation cohort of over 95 different subjects was used in addition to the 666-subject first cohort. To predict cytomegalovirus infection status, the study combined high-throughput TCR immunosequencing, statistical association of individual TCRs with disease status, and machine learning. A later analysis re-analyzed previously published TCR beta repertoires from 666 donors and added high-resolution HLA genotyping to study TCR occurrence patterns. Rather than using new phenotypic data, the later analysis identified candidate immune exposures from TCR beta sequences and from how often those sequences occurred across donors. An earlier analysis of 587 of the donors used high-throughput TCR beta sequencing to judge whether each TCR beta V gene segment behaved as functional or pseudogenic. Donor age, sex, ethnicity and CMV serostatus were compiled together with the repertoire data. Genome-wide SNP genotypes for about 60% of the roughly 700 donors were used in a later genetic analysis, which treated that subset as a discovery cohort. Every discovery cohort repertoire had been produced on one sequencing platform. Class I and class II HLA loci were covered by the typing at four-digit resolution. The number of donors typed differed by locus, with about 629-630 for A, B, C, DRB1 and DQB1, around 500 for DQA1, 606 for DPA1, and approximately 470 for DPB1. Roughly 5 DR-DQ haplotypes were treated as single units for association and clustering because of strong linkage in the cohort. Among a few hundred genotyped donors of the cohort, an average of approximately 250,000 unique TCR beta nucleotide sequences were sequenced per donor, 15% to 20% of them non-productive. Overall study outcomes, separate from this receptor: A cluster of highly shared sequence variants was judged likely to be a technical artifact of the sequencing pipeline. The cohort was sequenced for TCR beta chains only, and without alpha or paired-chain data the features that could be detected were limited. Some IMGT-functional V segments, including TRBV6-2 and TRBV6-3, could not be told apart with the 87-base-pair reads, so those segments were excluded. Sequencing depth was assumed to be roughly uniform across donors in the presence/absence analyses, though that assumption may not hold. Correlated functional status among segregating V segments might reflect linkage disequilibrium, but an unknown experimental factor could not be ruled out. The authors suggested that the approach could potentially be extended to other disease states and immunological phenotypes. In an earlier analysis of some 500 of the donors, most TCR beta V segments were observed in productive rearrangements about 90% or about 30% of the time, broadly matching IMGT annotations. When HLA alleles, especially DR and DQ, strongly co-occurred, attributing TCR associations to individual alleles was difficult. A further reported finding was that TCR beta sequences accurately predicted the HLA-A and HLA-B alleles for most subjects in the first cohort. In a later analysis, the rate of TCR association differed among HLA loci, with DRB1 alleles having the most associated TCRs and HLA-C alleles having the fewest. According to a later genetic analysis, donors in an Asian-associated ancestry cluster had fewer N-insertions in productive TCRs than the approximately 700-donor mean. A total of 150 to 200 TCR beta chains were listed by the study as associated with cytomegalovirus. In a later genetic analysis, a missense DCLRE1C variant was associated with V-gene and J-gene trimming of TCR beta chains, and the association was replicated in an independent cohort. Cytomegalovirus status was reported to be diagnosed by the classifier with high specificity and sensitivity in both the original and validation cohorts. Several of the top co-occurrence clusters appeared to be linked to parvovirus B19, influenza, CMV and Epstein-Barr virus, according to a later analysis. Because HLA typing was missing for some donors at each locus, association tests included only the typed subset. While some public TCRs were present in many individuals, most TCR sequences turned up only very rarely across donors. In vitro tests confirmed that a few of the cytomegalovirus-associated TCR beta chains recognize cytomegalovirus antigens. In a later analysis, HLA-associated TCR beta chains were found to be more clonally expanded and to have lower generation probabilities than equally common non-associated chains. For the cohort, immune exposure information was limited to CMV serostatus. The earlier analysis of fewer than 750 of the donors excluded fewer than 20 rarely observed V segments, including chromosome 9 orphons, because counts were too low. A later analysis found that most CMV-associated TCR beta chains appeared HLA-restricted, with HLA associations seemingly driven largely by CMV exposure. In a later analysis, around 15,000 TCR beta sequences were associated with specific HLA alleles at a false discovery rate of 0.05.

In regard to this clone: There is no known antigen for this receptor. Within one base of it there is no much larger clone, and no base qualities were kept.

The receptor library was made with the immunoSEQ multiplex PCR assay. For the multiplex PCR, a mixture combining 60 forward primers for TCR Vbeta segments and 13 reverse primers for TCR Jbeta segments was used. A multiplex PCR assay on genomic DNA amplified the CDR3 region of rearranged TCR beta genes. The Illumina HiSeq System was used to sequence the amplified TCR beta libraries as 87-base-pair reads. Per the original workflow: A later analysis tallied around 80 million unique TCR beta chains across the roughly 610 repertoires, and about 12 million of those chains were shared by two or more donors. To remove PCR and sequencing errors, raw reads were error-corrected and collapsed into unique sequences using a nearest-neighbor algorithm that merged closely related sequences. To assign V, D and J gene segments, CDR3 sequences were aligned to IMGT reference sequences. For a sequence to be retained, at least a six-nucleotide match to both a V gene segment and a J gene segment was required. A rearrangement was called productive if the CDR3 had no stop codons and remained in frame with V and J, and every other rearrangement was called non-productive. CDR3 was defined according to IMGT convention as the region running from the second conserved V-encoded cysteine to the conserved J-encoded phenylalanine. In an earlier analysis of 500 to 650 of the donors, sequences lacking an unambiguous match to a single V gene segment were excluded. In an earlier analysis of a few hundred of the donors, V segments were called functional above 56.7% productive rearrangements and were called segregating when the between-donor standard deviation exceeded 5%. A statistical classification framework was developed to diagnose cytomegalovirus status using the catalog of TCR beta chain sequences. V and J gene assignment, in a later analysis, came from comparing TCR nucleotide sequences with IMGT/GENE-DB human TR gene sequences. A later analysis assigned CDR3 sequences and most-parsimonious VDJ recombination scenarios with the TCRdist pipeline. In a later analysis, each TCR beta chain was defined by its CDR3 amino acid sequence together with its V-gene family, and reads lacking a unique V-gene family were excluded. As a way to deal with suspected cross-contamination and a sequencing artifact, a later analysis dropped approximately 570 nucleotide sequences that were highly shared and had low generation probability. For each public chain, a later analysis derived a clonal expansion index from normalized ranks of inferred template counts within each repertoire. In a later analysis, generation probabilities were computed with a VDJ recombination model fitted to out-of-frame rearrangements, and the resulting probabilities were checked against IGoR. In a later analysis, TCR-TCR, TCR-HLA and TCR-CMV co-occurrence was scored with hypergeometric tests, and a repertoire-size bias correction was applied to TCR pairs. In a later analysis, false discovery rates were estimated by permuting HLA or CMV assignments 20 times. In a later analysis, co-occurring TCRs were grouped using DBSCAN, and TCRdist sequence similarity was added for clustering within HLA-allele-positive subsets. For co-occurrence clustering, repertoires with fewer than 30,000 or more than 120,000 public chains were excluded, along with a handful of repertoires with anomalous nucleotide sharing. Here the immuneACCESS table is served through TCRdb, limited to in-frame sequences with V and J called. Missing clones are a known gap in these copies; in checked studies unresolved V genes cover under half, and the rest lacks a known reason. V and J calls and clone size follow that table, whereas D and trimming were derived from the DNA. The sample records more than 75,000 clones, around 75% of which are singletons. Over 12% of the sample is held by the ten biggest clonotypes.

The CDR3 sequence holds 15 residues, the cysteine and phenylalanine included. The only DNA kept is the CDR3, 45 bases in frame from the first base. V is cut by 0 bases and J by 6 bases, and the space between the germline ends is 15 bases. From the germline V gene, CDR1 is SGDLS and CDR2 is YYNGEE. The cohort was made up of roughly 670 healthy bone marrow donors. At the time of sampling, all cohort members were nominally healthy, though unrecorded immune exposures were likely present. The donor tested CMV seropositive, placing the donor among the approximately 310 seropositive members of the cohort. A peripheral blood sample was provided by each donor, and peripheral blood mononuclear cells were used for TCR beta sequencing. The Qiagen DNeasy Blood Extraction Kit was used to extract genomic DNA from the blood cell samples.

The specimen sequenced was PBMCs. This TCR was sampled from a woman aged 40 to 50 in good health and CMV-seropositive. The V and J segments used are TRBV9 and TRBJ1-1; the D gene cannot be named for sure. The DNA is TGTGCCAGCAGCGTAGGAGTCGGTGGGGAGGCTGAAGCTTTCTTT. This sequence encodes CASSVGVGGEAEAFF.